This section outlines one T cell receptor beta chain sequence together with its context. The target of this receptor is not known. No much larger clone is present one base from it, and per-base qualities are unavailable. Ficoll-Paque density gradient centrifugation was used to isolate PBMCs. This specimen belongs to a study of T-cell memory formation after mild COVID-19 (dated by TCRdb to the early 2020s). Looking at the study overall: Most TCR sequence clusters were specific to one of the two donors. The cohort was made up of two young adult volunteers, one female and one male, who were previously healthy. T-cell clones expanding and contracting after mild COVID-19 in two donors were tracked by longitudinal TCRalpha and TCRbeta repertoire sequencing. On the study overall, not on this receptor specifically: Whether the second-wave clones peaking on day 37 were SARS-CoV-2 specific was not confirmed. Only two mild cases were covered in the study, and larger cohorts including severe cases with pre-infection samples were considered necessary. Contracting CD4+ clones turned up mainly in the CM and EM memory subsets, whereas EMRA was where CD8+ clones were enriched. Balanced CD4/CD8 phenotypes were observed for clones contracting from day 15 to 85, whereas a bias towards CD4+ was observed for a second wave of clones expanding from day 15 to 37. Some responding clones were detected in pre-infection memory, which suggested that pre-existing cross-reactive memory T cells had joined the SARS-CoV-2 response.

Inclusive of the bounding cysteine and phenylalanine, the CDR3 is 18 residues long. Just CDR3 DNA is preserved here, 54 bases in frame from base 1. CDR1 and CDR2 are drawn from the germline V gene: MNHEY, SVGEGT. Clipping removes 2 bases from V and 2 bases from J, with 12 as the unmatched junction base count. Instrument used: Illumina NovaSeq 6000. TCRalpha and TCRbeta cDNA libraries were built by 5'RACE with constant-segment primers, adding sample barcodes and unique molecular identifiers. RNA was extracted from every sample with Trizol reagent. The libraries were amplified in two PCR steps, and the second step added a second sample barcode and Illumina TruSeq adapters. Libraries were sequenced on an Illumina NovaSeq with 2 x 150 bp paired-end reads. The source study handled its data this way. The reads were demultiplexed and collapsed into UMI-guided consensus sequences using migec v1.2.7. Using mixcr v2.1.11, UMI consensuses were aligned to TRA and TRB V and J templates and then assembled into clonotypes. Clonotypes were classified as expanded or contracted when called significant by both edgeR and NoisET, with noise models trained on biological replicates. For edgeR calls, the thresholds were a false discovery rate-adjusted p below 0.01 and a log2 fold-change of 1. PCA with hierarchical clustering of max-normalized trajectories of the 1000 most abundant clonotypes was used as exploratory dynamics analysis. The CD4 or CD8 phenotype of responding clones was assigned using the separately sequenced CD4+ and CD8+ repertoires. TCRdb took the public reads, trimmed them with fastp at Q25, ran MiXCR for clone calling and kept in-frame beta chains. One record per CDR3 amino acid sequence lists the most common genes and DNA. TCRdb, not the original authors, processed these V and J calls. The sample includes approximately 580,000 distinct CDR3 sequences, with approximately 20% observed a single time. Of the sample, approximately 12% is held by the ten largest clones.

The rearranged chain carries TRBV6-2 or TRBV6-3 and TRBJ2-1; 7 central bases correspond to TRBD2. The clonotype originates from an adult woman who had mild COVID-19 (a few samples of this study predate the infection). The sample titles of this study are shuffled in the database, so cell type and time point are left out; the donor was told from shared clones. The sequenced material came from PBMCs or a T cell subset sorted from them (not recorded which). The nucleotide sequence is TGTGCCAGCAGTTACGATCTGGAAGGGAGGGGCGCCTACAATGAGCAGTTCTTC. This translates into CASSYDLEGRGAYNEQFF.